One and the same sample provided the 30 T cell receptor beta chains below, sequenced in a study of PD-1 blockade in classical Hodgkin lymphoma. Brentuximab vedotin exposure varied, and every patient relapsed after autologous stem cell transplantation. TCRdb keeps only in-frame clones here, not all; method: immunoSEQ multiplex PCR. This sample has around 66,000 clones, with around 87% found just once. The input for sequencing was peripheral blood mononuclear cells (PBMCs), taken at baseline. Every receptor here comes from a human donor with classical Hodgkin lymphoma.

The chain links TRBV4-1 to TRBJ1-6; D unresolved. V was trimmed by 2 bases and J by 4 bases, leaving 6 bases between them. This CDR3 region has 14 residues. Germline lookup yields CDR1 MGHRA and CDR2 YSYEKL. CDR3 sequence (DNA): TGCGCCAGCAGCCAAAGTTTTTATAATTCACCCCTCCACTTT. Translated, it gives CASSQSFYNSPLHF.

The CDR3 region is CASSPLQGGTYEQYF. DNA for the CDR3: TGTGCCAGCAGCCCACTACAGGGAGGGACCTACGAGCAGTACTTC. The rearrangement joins TRBV4-2 to TRBJ2-5; D may be TRBD2 (7 bases). The DNA end is a closer match to TRBJ2-7, so the J assignment may be wrong. The CDR3 sequence is 15 residues long. Germline V gene lookup returns CDR1 LGHNA and CDR2 YNFKEQ.

DNA for the CDR3: TGTGCCCTGGGACAGGGGGGAGATACGCAGTATTTT. Translation gives CALGQGGDTQYF. The rearrangement links TRBV30 to TRBJ2-3; 11 positions agree with TRBD1. The CDR3 sequence is 12 residues long. Losses at the gene ends were 8 bases for V and 5 bases for J; bases not matched to a gene: 3. The germline CDR1 and CDR2 sequences are GTSNPN and SVGIG (reference sequence).

The V call is TRBV30, the J call TRBJ1-2; no firm D call. V gave up 5 bases and J gave up 5 bases, with 12 bases separating them. The CDR3 loop spans 12 amino acids. Germline V gene data show CDR1 as GTSNPN and CDR2 as SVGIG (reference sequence). The CDR3 protein is CAWVPGLYGYTF. DNA for the CDR3: TGTGCCTGGGTCCCCGGCCTTTATGGCTACACCTTC.

The V call is TRBV19, the J call TRBJ1-6; 10 positions agree with TRBD1. With V trimmed by 6 bases and J by 7 bases, 6 bases remained unmatched. The CDR3 runs 15 residues. The V gene's germline CDR1 is LNHDA and CDR2 SQIVND (reference sequence). The CDR3, as DNA: TGTGCCAGTAGCTTTGGGGGACAGGGGAATTCACCCCTCCACTTT. Translation gives CASSFGGQGNSPLHF.

This chain uses TRBV5-6 with TRBJ2-5; D is uncertain. The length of the CDR3 is 14 residues. Germline lookup yields CDR1 SGHDT and CDR2 YYEEEE. The V end lost 6 bases, the J end lost 2 bases, and 14 bases lay between the germline ends. The DNA of the CDR3 is TGTGCCAGCACGTTAACGGGCGCTCAAGAGACCCAGTACTTC. This codes for CASTLTGAQETQYF.

The J gene is TRBJ2-1, the V gene TRBV29-1; 9 bases are a match to TRBD2. J gave up 2 bases and V 5 bases, and 4 bases lay outside the gene matches. Per the germline V gene, CDR1 is SQVTM and CDR2 is ANQGSEA. The CDR3 has 14 amino acids. CDR3 coding DNA: TGCAGCGTTTGGACTAGCGACGCCTACAATGAGCAGTTCTTC. Residues: CSVWTSDAYNEQFF.

In this sample, this clone turned up a few times. The chain carries TRBV7-3 and TRBJ1-2, with D uncertain. V lost 0 bases and J 9 bases, leaving 5 bases between the germline ends. The CDR3 covers 11 residues. The germline V gene has CDR1 SGHTA and CDR2 FQGTGA. CDR3 sequence (DNA): TGTGCCAGCAGCTTAACGGCGAGCTACACCTTC. It is translated as CASSLTASYTF. The complete variable domain, with remaining parts taken from reference TRBV7-3 and TRBJ1-2, reads GAGVSQTPSNKVTEKGKYVELRCDPISGHTALYWYRQSLGQGPEFLIYFQGTGAADDSGLPNDRFFAVRPEGSVSTLKIQRTERGDSAVYLCASSLTASYTFGSGTRLTVV.

The V and J genes are TRBV7-9 and TRBJ1-1, with a tentative D call TRBD1 (5 bases). Germline V CDR1 and CDR2: SEHNR, FQNEAQ (reference sequence). The CDR3 consists of 12 residues. V was pared by 0 bases and J by 12 bases, with 11 bases between. The CDR3 here is CASSLALAGPFF. The CDR3, as DNA: TGTGCCAGCAGCTTAGCCCTGGCGGGACCTTTCTTT.

The gene calls are TRBV6-1 and TRBJ2-5; TRBD1 matches 8 bases. Germline V gives CDR1 MNHNS, CDR2 SASEGT. V was pared by 4 bases and J by 5 bases, with 9 bases of the junction left unmatched. The CDR3 totals 15 residues. The CDR3 spells CASSARTGWGETQYF. In nucleotides, the CDR3 is TGTGCCAGCAGTGCCCGGACAGGGTGGGGGGAGACCCAGTACTTC.

The V call is TRBV25-1, the J call TRBJ1-2; the D gene is possibly TRBD1 (5 bases). The CDR3 sequence is 13 residues long. From germline, CDR1 is MGHDK and CDR2 SYGVNS. Trimming cost V 3 bases and J 6 bases, with 11 bases left between them. The CDR3 is CASSDPGWDGYTF. The CDR3 coding sequence is TGTGCCAGCAGTGACCCAGGGTGGGATGGCTACACCTTC.

The chain employs TRBV6-5 and TRBJ1-2; 7 positions match TRBD1. Germline assignment: CDR1 MNHEY and CDR2 SVGAGI. The CDR3 loop spans 12 amino acids. The junction had 0 bases not matched to a gene; V was cut back by 6 bases and J by 2 bases. CDR3 nucleotides: TGTGCCAGCAGGACAGGGAACTATGGCTACACCTTC. This gives the protein CASRTGNYGYTF.

The chain joins TRBV6-1 to TRBJ1-2; tentative D call: TRBD1 (5 bases). This CDR3 is built from 12 residues. Trimming removed 7 bases from V and 7 bases from J, with 13 bases in between. Germline assignment: CDR1 MNHNS and CDR2 SASEGT. CDR3 residues: CASTETVPGYTF. In DNA form, the CDR3 reads TGTGCCAGCACCGAGACAGTTCCTGGCTACACCTTC.

V gene TRBV7-8 combines with J gene TRBJ2-2; 7 positions agree with TRBD1. V lost 8 bases and J lost 4; bases outside the gene matches: 7. This CDR3 has 14 residues. Germline-derived CDR1 and CDR2 are SGHVS and FQNEAQ. CDR3 loop: CASRPGQSTGELFF. The CDR3 DNA reads TGTGCCAGCCGCCCGGGACAGAGCACCGGGGAGCTGTTTTTT.

The chain joins TRBV27 to TRBJ2-5; 14 bases are shared with TRBD2. In germline, CDR1 is MNHEY, CDR2 SMNVEV (reference sequence). With 7 bases clipped from V and 4 bases from J, the junction kept 5 bases outside the gene matches. CDR3 size: 15 residues. The CDR3 protein is CASTSGTSGRETQYF. The CDR3, as DNA: TGTGCCAGCACCTCCGGGACTAGCGGGAGAGAGACCCAGTACTTC.

The chain has TRBV13 and TRBJ2-1; D perhaps matches TRBD2 (6 bases). V was clipped by 3 bases and J by 8 bases, with 14 bases between them. CDR1 is PRHDT, CDR2 FYEKMQ, per germline (reference sequence). This CDR3 region has 14 residues. The CDR3 DNA is TGTGCCAGCAGCTTGGGAGGTCCATCTGATGAGCAGTTCTTC. This codes for CASSLGGPSDEQFF.

This chain connects TRBV19 to TRBJ1-2, with no clear D. In germline, CDR1 is LNHDA, CDR2 SQIVND (reference sequence). This CDR3 has 13 amino acids. Trimming removed 3 bases at V and 7 bases at J, with 12 bases between. The CDR3 bases are TGTGCCAGTAGTATCGACATCAGAGGTGGCTACACCTTC. Encoded protein: CASSIDIRGGYTF.

In the case of this clone: Germline is not matched at one junction end, which may reflect a read error. The CDR3 loop is CASSLWLPAGSVQGSQETQYF. CDR3 in DNA: TGTGCTAGCAGCTTATGGCTTCCCGCTGGGTCTGTACAGGGCTCACAAGAGACCCAGTACTTC. This chain connects TRBV7-7 to TRBJ2-5; tentative D call: TRBD1 (6 bases). The germline V gene encodes CDR1 SSHAT and CDR2 FNYEAQ (reference sequence). The CDR3 runs 21 residues.

In its sample, this clone was seen once. The CDR3 spells CASSLPGVGNVLTF. The CDR3 nucleotides read TGTGCCAGCAGTTTGCCAGGGGTGGGCAACGTCCTGACTTTC. This chain uses TRBV27 with TRBJ2-6; D is possibly TRBD1 (6 bases). Germline lookup yields CDR1 MNHEY and CDR2 SMNVEV (reference sequence). The CDR3 length is 14 residues. V gave up 3 bases and J gave up 9 bases, with 12 bases separating them.

The chain recombines TRBV10-3 with TRBJ1-2; D ambiguous. The V gene lost 2 bases and the J gene lost 4 bases, with 14 bases spanning the gap. The CDR3 length is 15 residues. Germline CDR1 is ENHRY and CDR2 is SYGVKD. The CDR3 is CAISESSRNAYGYTF. The CDR3 DNA is TGTGCCATCAGTGAGAGTAGCAGGAACGCCTATGGCTACACCTTC.

To note about this clone: The junction does not match germline at one end; this may be a read error. Other DNA sequences in this sample translate to the same CDR3. The gene calls are TRBV6-5 and TRBJ2-7, with 8 nucleotides matching TRBD1. This CDR3 has 16 residues. Germline V gives CDR1 MNHEY, CDR2 SVGAGI. CDR3 loop: CASSYSLSQGAYEQYF. In DNA form, the CDR3 reads TGTGCCAGCAGCTACTCGCTATCACAGGGGGCCTACGAGCAGTACTTC.

The V call is TRBV27, the J call TRBJ1-5, with D possibly TRBD1 on 5 matching bases. Trimming took 3 bases from V and 7 from J, leaving 16 bases between them. CDR3 length: 15 residues. Germline V gene data show CDR1 as MNHEY and CDR2 as SMNVEV (reference sequence). DNA of the CDR3: TGTGCCAGCAGTTTGCGGGGCGGGGCCACGCAGCCCCAGCATTTT. This sequence encodes CASSLRGGATQPQHF.

The gene calls are TRBV7-6 and TRBJ2-3; the D gene is possibly TRBD1 (5 bases). Germline assignment: CDR1 SGHVS and CDR2 FNYEAQ. This CDR3 has 18 amino acids. V was trimmed by 5 bases and J by 1 base, leaving 22 bases between them. The CDR3 DNA is TGTGCCAGCAGCCTCGATCTATACAGGAGCGACCGCACAGATACGCAGTATTTT. Amino acids: CASSLDLYRSDRTDTQYF.

The chain employs TRBV6-1 and TRBJ1-1, with D possibly being TRBD1 (6 bases). V was cut by 4 bases and J by 3 bases, with 24 bases left in between. The CDR3 covers 18 residues. The germline V gene has CDR1 MNHNS and CDR2 SASEGT. DNA of the CDR3: TGTGCCAGCAGTGTCACCGGGACATTCCTCAAAGGAGACACTGAAGCTTTCTTT. It translates to CASSVTGTFLKGDTEAFF.

This chain uses TRBV10-2 with TRBJ1-6; perhaps TRBD1 as D (6 bases). Deletions cut 8 bases from V and 7 bases from J, with 18 bases between. This CDR3 is 15 amino acids long. The germline CDR1 and CDR2 sequences are WSHSY and SAAADI. As DNA, the CDR3 is TGCGCCAGCCGACCCACGACAGGCAGCAATTCACCCCTCCACTTT. Amino acid sequence: CASRPTTGSNSPLHF.

The sample holds one count of this clone. The rearrangement joins TRBV2 to TRBJ1-4; D uncertain. Germline lookup yields CDR1 SNHLY and CDR2 FYNNEI. Trimming cost V 2 bases and J 1 base, with 5 bases left between them. The CDR3 is 14 amino acids. CDR3 sequence: CASSEKETNEKLFF. CDR3 DNA sequence: TGTGCCAGCAGTGAAAAGGAAACTAATGAAAAACTGTTTTTT.

This chain uses TRBV18 with TRBJ2-2; D ambiguous. Germline loops: CDR1 KGHSH, CDR2 LQKENI. This CDR3 contains 14 residues. Trimming removed 2 bases from V and 7 bases from J, with 11 bases in between. CDR3 bases: TGTGCCAGCTCACCAAATCGAGTTGACGGGGAGCTGTTTTTT. This gives the protein CASSPNRVDGELFF.

In this sample, this clone turned up once. The rearrangement links TRBV2 to TRBJ2-1; 14 positions match TRBD2. The CDR3 loop spans 16 amino acids. Looked up from germline, CDR1 is SNHLY and CDR2 is FYNNEI. V shed 2 bases, J shed 11 bases, and the junction held 8 bases outside the gene matches. The CDR3 sequence: CASSEWEGLAGAKQFF. The CDR3 bases are TGTGCCAGCAGTGAATGGGAGGGACTAGCGGGGGCCAAGCAGTTCTTC.

The V call is TRBV27, the J call TRBJ1-4; TRBD1 is a possible D gene (5 bases). V was clipped by 8 bases and J by 5 bases, with 9 bases between them. This CDR3 has 12 amino acids. Germline CDR1 is MNHEY and CDR2 is SMNVEV (reference sequence). The CDR3 reads CASRGRNEKLFF. The CDR3 nucleotides are TGTGCCAGCCGGGGGAGAAATGAAAAACTGTTTTTT.

V and J are TRBV27 and TRBJ1-2, with TRBD1 as a possible D gene (6 bases). This CDR3 spans 12 amino acids. Germline V gene data show CDR1 as MNHEY and CDR2 as SMNVEV (reference sequence). Between the trimmed V and J ends, which lost 5 bases and 4 bases, there was a span of 8 bases. CDR3 in DNA: TGTGCCAGCAGTCCCAGGGGCTATGGCTACACCTTC. It is translated as CASSPRGYGYTF.